This TCR beta chain was obtained from a study of OX40 agonist ivuxolimab in advanced cancers. Looking at the study overall: From about 23 to 85 years was the age range, with a mean of roughly 59 years, and about 78% were male. Partial responses, seen in three patients, involved one hepatocellular carcinoma and two cutaneous melanomas.

For this clone: No antigen is known for it.

Sequencing was performed with immunoSEQ multiplex PCR; in TCRdb, only in-frame clones are kept and a portion is missing. In the table there are some 140,000 clones, more than 85% of which are singletons. General study results and limits: More expanded clones were found, on average, in CD8+ than in CD4+ T cells.

Specimen: CD4+ or CD8+ T cells sorted from blood, collected in a trial of the OX40 agonist ivuxolimab. This clonotype originated in an adult with an advanced solid tumor such as melanoma, head and neck, liver or kidney cancer.

The CDR3 reads CASSPRGEDTQYF. The CDR3 region has the DNA TGTGCCAGCAGCCCCCGAGGGGAGGATACGCAGTATTTT. This chain joins TRBV7-2 and TRBJ2-3; D is tentatively TRBD1 or TRBD2 (5 bases each). Trimming left V 5 bases short and J 6 bases short, with 12 bases between. CDR1 SGHTA and CDR2 FQGNSA come from the germline V gene. The CDR3 is 13 residues long.